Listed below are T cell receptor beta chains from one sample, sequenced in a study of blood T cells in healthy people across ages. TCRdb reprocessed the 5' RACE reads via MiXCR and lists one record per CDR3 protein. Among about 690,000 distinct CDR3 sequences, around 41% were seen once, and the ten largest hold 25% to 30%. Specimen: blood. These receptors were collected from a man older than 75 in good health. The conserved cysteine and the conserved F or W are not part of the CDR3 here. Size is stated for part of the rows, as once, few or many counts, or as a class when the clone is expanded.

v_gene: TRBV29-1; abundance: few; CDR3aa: SVVGGRTYNEQF
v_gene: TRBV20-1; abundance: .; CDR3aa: SGSGTSRHEQY
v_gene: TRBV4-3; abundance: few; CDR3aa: ASSQERTSVGFEQY
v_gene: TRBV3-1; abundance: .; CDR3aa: ASSQDPEGQPQH
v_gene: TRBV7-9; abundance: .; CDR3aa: ASSLATGNNPPLH
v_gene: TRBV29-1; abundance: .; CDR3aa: SVESAGAAADTQY
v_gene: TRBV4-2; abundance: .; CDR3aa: ASSQNREDTQY
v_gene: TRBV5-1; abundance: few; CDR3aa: ASRASGMIDEQF
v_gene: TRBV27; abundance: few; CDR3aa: ASRRTGGTYEQY
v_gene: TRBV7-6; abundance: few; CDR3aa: ASSPPSGGAQETQY
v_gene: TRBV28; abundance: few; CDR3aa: ASTPRVNEQF
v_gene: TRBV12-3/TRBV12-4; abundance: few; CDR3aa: ASSSRRRPSGELF
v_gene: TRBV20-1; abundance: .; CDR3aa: SANRLAVRPSEQY
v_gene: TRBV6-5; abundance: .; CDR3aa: ASSYGPLGIGTNEKLF
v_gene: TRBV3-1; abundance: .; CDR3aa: ASSHSTSSGPGELF
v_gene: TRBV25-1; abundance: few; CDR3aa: ASSESGLETYEQY
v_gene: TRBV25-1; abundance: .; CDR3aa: ASSGTGGATYNSPLH